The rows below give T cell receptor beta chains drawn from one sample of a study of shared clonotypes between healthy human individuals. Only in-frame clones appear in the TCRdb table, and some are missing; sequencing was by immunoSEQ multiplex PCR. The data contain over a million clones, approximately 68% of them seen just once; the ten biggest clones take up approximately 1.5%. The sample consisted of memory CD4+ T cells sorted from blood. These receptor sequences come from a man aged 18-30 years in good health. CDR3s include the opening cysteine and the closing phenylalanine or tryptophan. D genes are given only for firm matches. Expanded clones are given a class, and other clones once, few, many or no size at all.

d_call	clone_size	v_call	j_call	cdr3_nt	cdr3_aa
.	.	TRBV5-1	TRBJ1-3	TGCGCCAGCAGCGCCCGACAGTCAGGTTACTCTGGAAACACCATATATTTT	CASSARQSGYSGNTIYF
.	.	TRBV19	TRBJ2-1	TGTGCCAGTAGTATAGTTGGTGAGCAGTTCTTC	CASSIVGEQFF
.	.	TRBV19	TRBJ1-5	TGTGCCAGTAGTATCATGTCAGGGAATCAGCCCCAGCATTTT	CASSIMSGNQPQHF
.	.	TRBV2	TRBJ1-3	TGTGCCAGCAGAAGGAACCCCGACGGAAACACCATATATTTT	CASRRNPDGNTIYF
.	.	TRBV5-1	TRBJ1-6	TGCGCCAGCAGCTTGCAGGAACGGGGTTCACCCCTCCACTTT	CASSLQERGSPLHF
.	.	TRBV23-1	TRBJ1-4	TGCGCCAGCAGTCAATCGCCCACAGGGCGGGTCGAAAAACTGTTTTTT	CASSQSPTGRVEKLFF
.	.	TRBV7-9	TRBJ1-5	TGTGCCAGCAGCTCGGGAAGGGTTGTGGGCAATCAGCCCCAGCATTTT	CASSSGRVVGNQPQHF
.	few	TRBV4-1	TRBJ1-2	TGCGCCAGCAGCCAAGTTGCCGGCCCTCGCGGCTACACCTTC	CASSQVAGPRGYTF
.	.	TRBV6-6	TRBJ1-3	TGTGCCAGCAGAGGGACCTCTGGAAACACCATATATTTT	CASRGTSGNTIYF
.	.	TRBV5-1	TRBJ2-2	TGCGCCAGCAGTCCCGGGAGCGGAGGCACCGGGGAGCTGTTTTTT	CASSPGSGGTGELFF
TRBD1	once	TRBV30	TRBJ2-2	TGTGCCTGGAGTGCGACAGGGGCCGGGGAGCTGTTTTTT	CAWSATGAGELFF
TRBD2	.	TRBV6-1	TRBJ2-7	TGTGCCAGCAGGGGCGGACTAGCAGCCTCCTACGAGCAGTACTTC	CASRGGLAASYEQYF
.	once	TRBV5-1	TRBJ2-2	TGCGCCAGCACTCGGGCGGACAGAGGCACCGGGGAGCTGTTTTTT	CASTRADRGTGELFF
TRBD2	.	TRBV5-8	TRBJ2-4	TGTGCCAGCAGCTTAGGGACTAGCAAAAACATTCAGTACTTC	CASSLGTSKNIQYF
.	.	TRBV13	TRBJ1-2	TGTGCCAGCAGCTTCAGCGACGGGAACTATGGCTACACCTTC	CASSFSDGNYGYTF
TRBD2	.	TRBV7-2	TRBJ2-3	TGTGCCAGCAGCCATCTAGCGGGAGGGCCGGATACGCAGTATTTT	CASSHLAGGPDTQYF
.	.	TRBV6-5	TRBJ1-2	TGTGCCAGCAGTTATGTGGCTAACTATGGCTACACCTTC	CASSYVANYGYTF
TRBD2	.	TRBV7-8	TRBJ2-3	TGTGCCAGCAGCCATAGCGGGGGGGCCAAGGGCGATACGCAGTATTTT	CASSHSGGAKGDTQYF
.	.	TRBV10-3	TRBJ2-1	TGTGCCATCAGCCAGCCCGGACAAAGGGACTACAATGAGCAGTTCTTC	CAISQPGQRDYNEQFF
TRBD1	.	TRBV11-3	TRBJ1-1	TGTGCCAGCAGCCTAGGGACAGGGGGCTACGGTGAAGCTTTCTTT	CASSLGTGGYGEAFF
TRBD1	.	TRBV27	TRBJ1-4	TGTGCCAGCAGACGGACAGGGGGTGGTGAAAAACTGTTTTTT	CASRRTGGGEKLFF
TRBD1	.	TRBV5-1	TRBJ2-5	TGCGCCAGCAGCTCTACAGGGGGCCAAGAGACCCAGTACTTC	CASSSTGGQETQYF